Shown below are 20 T cell receptor beta chains from a single sample sequenced in a study of shared clonotypes between healthy human individuals. Profiled with immunoSEQ multiplex PCR; TCRdb holds only in-frame clones, not every one. The sample lists about 2.4 million clones, 80% to 95% occurring once. The sequenced sample consisted of naive CD4+ T cells from PBMCs. Subset specified: CD45RA+ positively selected. The origin of the receptors is a man between 18 and 29 years old in good health. Some clones in this sample may be carry-over from other donors' samples.

The V call is TRBV5-4, the J call TRBJ2-7, with 8 bases matching TRBD2. Germline values: CDR1 SGHNT, CDR2 YYREEE (reference sequence). There are 13 residues in the CDR3. The V gene end was trimmed by 2 bases and the J gene end by 2 bases; junction bases not matched to a gene: 0. This CDR3 is CASSFSGAYEQYF. CDR3 DNA sequence: TGTGCCAGCAGCTTTAGCGGGGCCTACGAGCAGTACTTC.

This chain uses TRBV7-3 with TRBJ1-1; the match to TRBD1 covers 8 bases. Germline V gene sequence: CDR1 SGHTA, CDR2 FQGTGA. V trimming: 5 bases; J trimming: 4 bases; junction bases outside the gene matches: 6. The CDR3 is 14 amino acids. The CDR3 nucleotides are TGTGCCAGCAGCACACAGGGGGGGAGCACTGAAGCTTTCTTT. This codes for CASSTQGGSTEAFF.

This sequence joins TRBV27 and TRBJ1-6; weak D call: TRBD1 (6 bases). Germline CDR1 is MNHEY and CDR2 is SMNVEV (reference sequence). The CDR3 is 14 residues long. Trimming took off 5 bases at V and 9 bases at J, with 14 bases between the two ends. The CDR3 region is CASSRGQVGSPLHF. CDR3 DNA: TGTGCCAGCAGTCGGGGGCAGGTCGGTTCACCCCTCCACTTT.

With respect to this clone: The same CDR3 also results from other DNA sequences found in this sample. The chain has TRBV28 and TRBJ2-7; D remains unclear. The CDR3 has 12 residues. Germline V gives CDR1 MDHEN, CDR2 SYDVKM. The V end lost 2 bases, the J end lost 3 bases, and 5 bases lay between the germline ends. DNA of the CDR3: TGTGCCAGCAGTTTAGCGTACTACGAGCAGTACTTC. It specifies CASSLAYYEQYF.

The genes are TRBV6-5 and TRBJ1-1; tentative D call: TRBD1 (5 bases). The CDR3 has 15 residues. V was trimmed by 4 bases and J by 2 bases, leaving 14 bases between them. The germline gives CDR1 MNHEY, CDR2 SVGAGI. The CDR3 is CASSFVGRENTEAFF. CDR3 bases: TGTGCCAGCAGTTTTGTTGGCAGGGAAAACACTGAAGCTTTCTTT.

This chain uses TRBV20-1 with TRBJ2-1, with D uncertain. CDR3 length equals 11 residues. Trimming removed 6 bases at V and 15 bases at J, with 18 bases between. Germline CDR1 and CDR2: DFQATT and SNEGSKA (reference sequence). The CDR3 region is CSAAGPSWRFF. Written as DNA, the CDR3 is TGCAGTGCCGCCGGCCCGAGTTGGCGGTTCTTC.

The chain has TRBV28 and TRBJ2-1; D is unresolved. The CDR3 consists of 12 residues. Trimming pared 6 bases from V and 9 bases from J, leaving 12 bases between. Germline assignment: CDR1 MDHEN and CDR2 SYDVKM. The CDR3 DNA reads as TGTGCCAGCAGCTTAGTCTACGCTGAGCAGTTCTTC. Translating it yields CASSLVYAEQFF.

This clone was counted once. The chain has TRBV6-5 and TRBJ2-7; D may match TRBD1 or TRBD2 (6 bases each). V lost 2 bases, J lost 6 bases, and 14 bases lay in between. This CDR3 has 14 amino acids. The germline V gene encodes CDR1 MNHEY and CDR2 SVGAGI. The CDR3 region is CASSYRGPPGEQYF. For the CDR3, the DNA is TGTGCCAGCAGTTACCGGGGGCCGCCGGGCGAGCAGTACTTC.

The chain links TRBV19 to TRBJ1-5; D is perhaps TRBD1 (5 bases). The CDR3 covers 12 residues. Germline CDR1 and CDR2: LNHDA and SQIVND (reference sequence). Trimming removed 5 bases from V and 10 bases from J, with 12 bases in between. The CDR3 loop reads CASSLRGDPQHF. The CDR3 DNA reads TGTGCCAGTAGTCTCCGGGGGGATCCCCAGCATTTT.

The V gene is TRBV28, the J gene TRBJ2-5; 8 nucleotides agree with TRBD1. The CDR3 has 16 amino acids. Germline CDR1 is MDHEN and CDR2 is SYDVKM. J gave up 5 bases and V 5 bases, and 13 bases lay outside the gene matches. DNA of the CDR3: TGTGCCAGCAGTAAAACGGGAGCAGGGGGCTGGGAGACCCAGTACTTC. Its translation is CASSKTGAGGWETQYF.

The chain uses TRBV19 and TRBJ1-1; TRBD1 is a possible D gene (5 bases). The CDR3 contains 15 residues. Germline CDR1 LNHDA, CDR2 SQIVND (reference sequence). With 4 bases removed from V and 0 bases from J, the gap between germline ends came to 12 bases. CDR3 coding DNA: TGTGCCAGTAGTACGGGACGGATAATGAACACTGAAGCTTTCTTT. Translating gives CASSTGRIMNTEAFF. Drawing the rest from reference TRBV19 and TRBJ1-1, the complete variable domain is DGGITQSPKYLFRKEGQNVTLSCEQNLNHDAMYWYRQDPGQGLRLIYYSQIVNDFQKGDIAEGYSVSREKKESFPLTVTSAQKNPTAFYLCASSTGRIMNTEAFFGQGTRLTVV.

This clone was seen more than once but under ten times. V and J are TRBV27 and TRBJ2-2, with 13 bases matching TRBD2. The junction had 9 bases not matched to a gene; V was cut back by 3 bases and J by 5 bases. There are 18 residues in the CDR3. Looked up from germline, CDR1 is MNHEY and CDR2 is SMNVEV (reference sequence). The CDR3 protein is CASSLGTSGTLPTGELFF. In nucleotides, the CDR3 is TGTGCCAGCAGTTTGGGGACTAGCGGGACCCTACCTACCGGGGAGCTGTTTTTT.

V gene TRBV28 combines with J gene TRBJ1-2, with 9 bases that match TRBD1. CDR1 is MDHEN, CDR2 SYDVKM, per germline. The CDR3 contains 14 residues. Trimming took 7 bases from V and 5 from J; bases not matched to a gene: 8. CDR3 residues: CASNRPGQGYGYTF. The DNA for the CDR3 is TGTGCCAGCAATCGCCCGGGACAGGGTTATGGCTACACCTTC.

Comment on this clone: This sample includes further DNA sequences coding for the same CDR3. The chain joins TRBV27 to TRBJ2-2; unclear D gene. V was shortened by 5 bases and J by 5 bases, with 9 bases between the two germline ends. The CDR3 totals 13 residues. The germline V gene encodes CDR1 MNHEY and CDR2 SMNVEV (reference sequence). The CDR3: CASSPRGTGELFF. CDR3 DNA sequence: TGTGCCAGCAGTCCCCGAGGTACCGGGGAGCTGTTTTTT.

V gene TRBV19 combines with J gene TRBJ2-1; 8 bases align to TRBD1. The CDR3 contains 15 residues. The germline V gene encodes CDR1 LNHDA and CDR2 SQIVND (reference sequence). J lost 1 base, V lost 10 bases, and 9 bases had no gene match. CDR3 in DNA: TGTGCCACCTCACCGACAGGGGTGTCCTACAATGAGCAGTTCTTC. It is translated as CATSPTGVSYNEQFF.

The chain links TRBV28 to TRBJ2-7; 9 bases agree with TRBD2. Germline V CDR1 and CDR2: MDHEN, SYDVKM. J was trimmed by 6 bases and V by 5 bases; bases with no gene match: 11. CDR3 length: 15 residues. CDR3 DNA sequence: TGTGCCAGCAGTCGACCTCGGACTAGCGTGGGCGAGCAGTACTTC. Its translation: CASSRPRTSVGEQYF.

This rearrangement joins TRBV5-1 to TRBJ2-1, with TRBD2 identical over 8 bases. After removal of 6 bases from V and 8 bases from J, the junction contained 7 bases not matched to a gene. The V gene's germline CDR1 is SGHRS and CDR2 YFSETQ. This CDR3 contains 13 residues. The CDR3, as DNA: TGCGCCAGCACCTATAGCGGGAACGATGAGCAGTTCTTC. Its protein product is CASTYSGNDEQFF.

Remarks on this clone: The identical CDR3 is also encoded by other nucleotide sequences in the sample. The chain couples TRBV6-1 to TRBJ1-2; a possible D gene is TRBD1 (5 bases). Germline V gene lookup returns CDR1 MNHNS and CDR2 SASEGT. Trimming left V 1 base short and J 4 bases short, with 7 bases between. The CDR3 extends over 13 amino acids. This chain's CDR3 is CASSEGQLYGYTF. For the CDR3, the DNA is TGTGCCAGCAGTGAAGGACAGCTCTATGGCTACACCTTC.

The genes are TRBV7-8 and TRBJ2-2; either TRBD1 or TRBD2 may fit D (5 bases each). V shed 6 bases and J shed 0 bases, with 17 bases lying between them. The CDR3 runs 17 residues. Germline V lookup: CDR1 SGHVS, CDR2 FQNEAQ. CDR3 in amino acids: CASSRRDPNANTGELFF. CDR3 DNA sequence: TGTGCCAGCAGTCGTCGGGACCCAAACGCGAACACCGGGGAGCTGTTTTTT. The entire variable domain, with the rest obtained from reference TRBV7-8 and TRBJ2-2, is as follows: GAGVSQSPRYKVAKRGQDVALRCDPISGHVSLFWYQQALGQGPEFLTYFQNEAQLDKSGLPSDRFFAERPEGSVSTLKIQRTQQEDSAVYLCASSRRDPNANTGELFFGEGSRLTVL.

The chain recombines TRBV18 with TRBJ1-1; 9 nucleotides match TRBD1. Germline V CDR1 and CDR2: KGHSH, LQKENI. Losses at the gene ends were 0 bases for V and 5 bases for J; bases not matched to a gene: 4. This CDR3 region has 15 residues. CDR3 coding DNA: TGTGCCAGCTCACCACCACAGGGGGCGAGGACTGAAGCTTTCTTT. This gives the protein CASSPPQGARTEAFF.